A selection of T cell receptor beta chains follows, all from one sample in a study of glioma-infiltrating T cells. TCRdb ran MiXCR on the multiplex PCR reads and lists one entry per CDR3 protein. Of around 93,000 distinct CDR3 sequences in the sample, 35% to 50% were seen once. Sequencing was carried out using glioma tissue, nonneoplastic brain tissue, or PBMCs (not recorded which). Source of these receptors: a human donor with low-grade glioma or glioblastoma, undergoing nonglioma brain surgery, or in good health (not recorded which). The conserved cysteine and the conserved F or W are not part of the CDR3 here. Fields, in order: V gene, CDR3 protein.

>TRBV9
ASSVSGTGYEQY
>TRBV2
ASREVYGTGSYEQY
>TRBV7-2
ASSLRSQGYGYT
>TRBV6-6
ASSGPGEGADTGELF
>TRBV19
ASSIRQGSYEQY
>TRBV6-1
ASTRLAGEGAQY
>TRBV3-1
ASSRTGNQPQN
>TRBV12-3/TRBV12-4
ASSLVVSAGSSYNEQF
>TRBV7-2
ASSLAQNLNYGYT
>TRBV6-1
ASGEKRGAAQY
>TRBV30
AWSHMNTEAF
>TRBV6-6
ASSYVGTGRYNEQF
>TRBV19
ASSKDISVYGYT
>TRBV28
ASRVGGDYEQF
>TRBV3-1
ASTLRRQETQY
>TRBV3-2
ASSSRDRGGKLF
>TRBV27
ASSDRRSQPRH
>TRBV6-2/TRBV6-3
ASSYRGTTYSYEQY
>TRBV10-3
AISERGALTDTQY
>TRBV29-1
SVALVAADTQY
>TRBV6-4
ASSPGGYRAYNEQF
>TRBV27
ASSLSRCGANVLT
>TRBV20-1
SARDRTNTGELF
>TRBV20-1
SARGQLKGQF
>TRBV15
ATSTGNTRELF
>TRBV20-1
SAPTGTSNEQY
>TRBV29-1
SVVLARSTNMQY
>TRBV28
ASSLVGTGNEQF
>TRBV7-9
ASSRSGQGNQPQH